These 8 T cell receptor beta chains were all obtained from the same sample, sequenced in a study of CD8+CD57+ T cells in acquired aplastic anemia. Profiling that covered TCR beta VDJ and CDR3 relied on genomic DNA as its template. TCRdb re-called the reads through MiXCR, storing one row per CDR3 protein. The sample yields 200,000 to 250,000 distinct CDR3 sequences, around 60% seen once. Material: sorted CD4+, CD8+, or CD8+CD57+ T cells (not recorded which) from PBMCs. Receptors originate from a human donor in good health.

The chain links TRBV11-2 to TRBJ1-1, with unresolved D. The V end was cut by 7 bases, the J end by 0 bases, with 18 bases between. Germline V gene data show CDR1 as SGHAT and CDR2 as FQNNGV. The CDR3 length is 16 residues. CDR3 sequence reads: CASTDVVWVLNTEAFF. The CDR3 DNA reads as TGTGCCAGCACCGACGTGGTGTGGGTTCTGAACACTGAAGCTTTCTTT.

Ten or more counts support this clonotype. The rearrangement uses TRBV6-2 or TRBV6-3 and TRBJ1-2; TRBD1 might be the D (6 bases). Trimming took off 4 bases at V and 2 bases at J, with 20 bases between the two ends. Looked up from germline, CDR1 is MNHEY and CDR2 is SVGEGT. The CDR3 is 17 residues long. CDR3 sequence (DNA): TGTGCCAGCAGTTTCGTGCAATATGCGGACAGAAACTATGGCTACACCTTC. Protein: CASSFVQYADRNYGYTF.

The chain recombines TRBV2 with TRBJ2-7; 10 bases line up with TRBD2. The CDR3 runs to 13 residues. Trimming removed 10 bases from V and 5 bases from J; junction bases left unmatched: 8. Germline V CDR1 and CDR2: SNHLY, FYNNEI. The CDR3 loop reads CATNLAGVNEQYF. The CDR3 DNA reads as TGTGCCACCAACCTAGCGGGAGTGAACGAGCAGTACTTC.

This clonotype was recorded a few times. The J gene is TRBJ1-6, the V gene TRBV7-3, with TRBD1 identical over 10 bases. The CDR3 loop spans 14 amino acids. V was clipped by 2 bases and J by 8 bases; unmatched bases: 0. Germline CDR1 reads SGHTA; CDR2 reads FQGTGA. The CDR3 sequence is CASSLGTGDSPLHF. The DNA of the CDR3 is TGTGCCAGCAGCTTAGGGACAGGGGATTCACCCCTCCACTTT. The full variable domain, with the rest looked up from reference TRBV7-3 and TRBJ1-6, is GAGVSQTPSNKVTEKGKYVELRCDPISGHTALYWYRQSLGQGPEFLIYFQGTGAADDSGLPNDRFFAVRPEGSVSTLKIQRTERGDSAVYLCASSLGTGDSPLHFGNGTRLTVT.

The chain is built from TRBV7-8 and TRBJ1-2, with 7 positions matching TRBD1. The CDR3 covers 13 residues. In germline, CDR1 is SGHVS, CDR2 FQNEAQ. J gave up 9 bases and V 5 bases, and 9 bases lay outside the gene matches. CDR3 sequence (DNA): TGTGCCAGCAGCCCGGGACAGTCGTCTAGCTACACCTTC. Translated: CASSPGQSSSYTF.

This clonotype was recorded many times. CDR3 nucleotide sequence: TGTGCCAGCAGCCTAGAGATGGGAGCGGGGAGGGACTACGAGCAGTACTTC. The encoded protein is CASSLEMGAGRDYEQYF. The genes are TRBV12-3 or TRBV12-4 and TRBJ2-7; the match to TRBD2 covers 7 bases. Trimming removed 6 bases from V and 3 bases from J; junction bases left unmatched: 17. The CDR3 has 17 residues.

This clonotype occurred many times. V gene TRBV3-1 combines with J gene TRBJ1-2, with a tentative D call TRBD1 (5 bases). Trimming shortened V by 1 base and J by 4 bases, and 13 bases separated the two germline ends. CDR3 length: 15 residues. Germline-derived CDR1 and CDR2 are LGHDT and YNNKEL (reference sequence). In DNA form, the CDR3 reads TGTGCCAGCAGCCAAGCCTTACAGGTCCTCTATGGCTACACCTTC. Translated: CASSQALQVLYGYTF.

This clonotype was counted only a few times. The chain couples TRBV10-3 to TRBJ1-4, with 7 bases fitting TRBD1. This CDR3 has 13 amino acids. Germline lookup yields CDR1 ENHRY and CDR2 SYGVKD. Unmatched junction bases numbered 1, after V lost 6 bases and J lost 3 bases. The CDR3 here is CAISDRANEKLFF. The CDR3, as DNA: TGTGCCATCAGCGACAGGGCTAATGAAAAACTGTTTTTT.